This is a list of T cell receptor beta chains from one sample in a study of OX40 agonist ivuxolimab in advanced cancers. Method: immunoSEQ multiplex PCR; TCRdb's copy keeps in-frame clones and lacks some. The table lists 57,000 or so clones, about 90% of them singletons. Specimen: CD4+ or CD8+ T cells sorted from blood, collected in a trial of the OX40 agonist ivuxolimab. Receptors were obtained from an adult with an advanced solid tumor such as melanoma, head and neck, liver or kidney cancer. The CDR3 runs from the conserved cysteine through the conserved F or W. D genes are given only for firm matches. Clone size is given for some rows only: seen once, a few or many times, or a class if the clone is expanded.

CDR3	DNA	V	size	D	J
CSVGQGHEQYF	TGCAGCGTCGGACAGGGCCACGAGCAGTACTTC	TRBV29-1	-	TRBD1	TRBJ2-7
CASSQDGREPRWGYTF	TGCGCCAGCAGCCAAGATGGGAGGGAGCCCCGGTGGGGCTACACCTTC	TRBV4-3	-	-	TRBJ1-2
CASRGVSGANVLTF	TGTGCCAGCCGAGGGGTCTCCGGGGCCAACGTCCTGACTTTC	TRBV2	-	-	TRBJ2-6
CASSYSGPPGEQYF	TGTGCCAGCAGTTACTCGGGACCACCGGGGGAGCAGTACTTC	TRBV6-5	few	-	TRBJ2-7
CASEGTGNNQPQHF	TGTGCCAGCGAGGGTACAGGGAATAATCAGCCCCAGCATTTT	TRBV6-1	once	-	TRBJ1-5
CASSLDMGTEAFF	TGTGCCAGCAGCTTAGATATGGGGACTGAAGCTTTCTTT	TRBV7-8	-	-	TRBJ1-1
CASSLDGIKNQPQHF	TGTGCCAGCAGCTTGGACGGGATAAAAAATCAGCCCCAGCATTTT	TRBV5-4	-	-	TRBJ1-5
CASTEEGGQPQHF	TGTGCCAGCACCGAAGAGGGAGGACAGCCCCAGCATTTT	TRBV7-2	-	-	TRBJ1-5
CAWSVGDKETQYF	TGTGCCTGGAGTGTTGGGGATAAAGAGACCCAGTACTTC	TRBV30	-	-	TRBJ2-5
CASSLGGGGNTGELFF	TGTGCCAGCAGCCTAGGGGGCGGGGGGAACACCGGGGAGCTGTTTTTT	TRBV6-6	-	-	TRBJ2-2
CASNTKGGNEQYF	TGTGCCAGCAACACAAAGGGAGGGAACGAGCAGTACTTC	TRBV5-4	-	TRBD2	TRBJ2-7
CAISRDRDYGYTF	TGTGCCATCTCCCGGGACAGGGACTATGGCTACACCTTC	TRBV10-3	-	TRBD1	TRBJ1-2
CASSLGGETRYF	TGTGCCAGCAGCTTAGGAGGAGAGACCCGGTACTTC	TRBV7-2	-	-	TRBJ2-5
CSIGQETQYF	TGCAGTATAGGTCAAGAGACCCAGTACTTC	TRBV20-1	few	-	TRBJ2-5
CASKGGISNYGYTF	TGTGCCAGCAAGGGGGGGATCAGTAACTATGGCTACACCTTC	TRBV28	-	-	TRBJ1-2
CSGALAGGRYTQYF	TGCAGCGGAGCCCTAGCGGGAGGGAGGTATACGCAGTATTTT	TRBV29-1	-	TRBD2	TRBJ2-3
CASSPRLRGSVNYGYTF	TGTGCCAGCTCACCGAGACTCAGGGGTTCTGTTAACTATGGCTACACCTTC	TRBV18	-	-	TRBJ1-2
CASSAGQGNYGYTF	TGTGCCAGCAGTGCGGGACAGGGGAACTATGGCTACACCTTC	TRBV6-4	-	TRBD1	TRBJ1-2
CASSLGGGGTDTQYF	TGTGCCAGCAGCCTCGGAGGTGGGGGCACAGATACGCAGTATTTT	TRBV4-2	-	-	TRBJ2-3
CASSPSTGTETQYF	TGTGCCAGCAGCCCCTCGACAGGGACCGAGACCCAGTACTTC	TRBV7-9	-	TRBD1	TRBJ2-5
CASSLSGGSYQPQHF	TGTGCCAGCAGCTTGTCGGGGGGCTCATATCAGCCCCAGCATTTT	TRBV5-5	-	-	TRBJ1-5
CASSYSPSVNEQFF	TGTGCCAGCAGTTACTCGCCTAGCGTCAATGAGCAGTTCTTC	TRBV6-5	-	-	TRBJ2-1
CAISETSFGYNEQFF	TGTGCCATCAGTGAGACTTCCTTCGGGTACAATGAGCAGTTCTTC	TRBV10-3	-	-	TRBJ2-1
CASRRGNTDTQYF	TGTGCCAGCAGGCGAGGGAACACAGATACGCAGTATTTT	TRBV27	-	-	TRBJ2-3
CASRNQGSAGELFF	TGCGCCAGCAGAAACCAGGGATCTGCCGGGGAGCTGTTTTTT	TRBV5-1	-	-	TRBJ2-2
CASRGGRADGEQFF	TGTGCCAGTAGAGGCGGGAGGGCCGATGGCGAGCAGTTCTTC	TRBV19	-	TRBD2	TRBJ2-1